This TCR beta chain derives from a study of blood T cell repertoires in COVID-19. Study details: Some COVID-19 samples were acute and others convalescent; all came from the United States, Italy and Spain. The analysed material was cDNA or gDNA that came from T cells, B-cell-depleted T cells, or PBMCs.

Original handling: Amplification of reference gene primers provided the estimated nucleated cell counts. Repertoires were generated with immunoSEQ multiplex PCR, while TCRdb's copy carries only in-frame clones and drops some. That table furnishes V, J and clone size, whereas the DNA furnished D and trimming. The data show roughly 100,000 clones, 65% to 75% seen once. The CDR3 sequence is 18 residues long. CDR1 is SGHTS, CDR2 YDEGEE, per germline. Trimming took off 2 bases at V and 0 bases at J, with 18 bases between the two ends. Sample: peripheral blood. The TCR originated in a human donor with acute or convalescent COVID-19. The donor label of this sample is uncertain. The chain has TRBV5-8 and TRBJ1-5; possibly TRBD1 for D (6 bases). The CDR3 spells CASSFDIGQTYSNQPQHF. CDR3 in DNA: TGTGCCAGCAGCTTCGATATTGGACAGACTTATAGCAATCAGCCCCAGCATTTT.